The rows below give T cell receptor beta chains drawn from one sample of a study of PD-1 blockade in classical Hodgkin lymphoma. Sequencing used immunoSEQ multiplex PCR; TCRdb keeps in-frame clones, though not all of them. This sample has some 41,000 clones, with 70% to 90% found just once. The sequencing used peripheral blood mononuclear cells (PBMCs), collected before the second cycle of nivolumab. Receptors originate from a human donor with classical Hodgkin lymphoma. The CDR3 runs from the conserved cysteine through the conserved F or W. D genes are given only for firm matches. Clone size, where shown, is once, few, many, or a class for clones that have expanded.

CDR3 DNA	CDR3 protein	clone size	V gene	J gene	D gene
TGCGCCAGCAGCTTGGCCACGTGGGAGGAAACCGGGGAGCTGTTTTTT	CASSLATWEETGELFF	.	TRBV5-1	TRBJ2-2	.
TGTGCAAGTCGCTTCCCCCGGGCTAGCGCCTACAATGAGCAGTTCTTC	CASRFPRASAYNEQFF	.	TRBV12-2	TRBJ2-1	.
TGCGCCAGCAGGGCCGCCTATGAAAGCACAGATACGCAGTATTTT	CASRAAYESTDTQYF	.	TRBV4-1	TRBJ2-3	.
TGTGCCACCAGCGAAGGGGGCAAAGAGACCCAGTACTTC	CATSEGGKETQYF	.	TRBV15	TRBJ2-5	TRBD1
TGTGCCAGTAGTATAGCTCCAGCGGACACATCCTACGAGCAGTACTTC	CASSIAPADTSYEQYF	.	TRBV19	TRBJ2-7	.
TGTGCCAGCAGTTTAGGCCCGGGCGGTGAAGCTTTCTTT	CASSLGPGGEAFF	once	TRBV27	TRBJ1-1	.
TGTGCCAGCAGCCCCATGGGACTAGCGGGCGACAATGAGCAGTTCTTC	CASSPMGLAGDNEQFF	once	TRBV9	TRBJ2-1	TRBD2
TGTGCCAGTAGTGCCTCCGGACTAGCGGGGGGGAGTGAGCAGTTCTTC	CASSASGLAGGSEQFF	.	TRBV19	TRBJ2-1	TRBD2
TGTGCCAGCACCAATCCAGGGGGAAACACCATATATTTT	CASTNPGGNTIYF	few	TRBV6-5	TRBJ1-3	.
TGTGCCAGCAGAGGCGGAGGGGTAGCGGGACCCACAGATACGCAGTATTTT	CASRGGGVAGPTDTQYF	.	TRBV28	TRBJ2-3	TRBD2
TGCGCCAGCAGCTCGGGACTAGCGGGAGTGGACGAGCAGTACTTC	CASSSGLAGVDEQYF	.	TRBV5-1	TRBJ2-7	TRBD2